The 19 T cell receptor beta chains listed next were all sequenced from one sample in a study of blood T cell repertoires in COVID-19 (dated by TCRdb to the early 2020s). Library preparation was by the immunoSEQ multiplex PCR assay. Not all clones reach the TCRdb copy of this immuneACCESS table, which keeps in-frame sequences only. Checked studies attribute under half of the gap to unresolved V genes and leave the rest unexplained. The sample table contains around 250,000 clones; only one count was recorded for 88% of them. The ten largest make up roughly 10% of the sample. Sequencing was carried out using peripheral blood. These receptors were obtained from a woman between 70 and 85 years old with COVID-19, enrolled during active disease.

The rearrangement links TRBV25-1 to TRBJ1-2; D gene unclear. The CDR3 runs 15 residues. Germline CDR1 and CDR2: MGHDK and SYGVNS. Trimming took 6 bases from V and 2 from J, leaving 16 bases between them. The CDR3 is CASRREGPGNYGYTF. In nucleotides, the CDR3 is TGTGCCAGCAGGAGGGAAGGTCCCGGGAACTATGGCTACACCTTC.

The chain links TRBV5-4 to TRBJ1-2; no clear D gene. The germline V and J ends were trimmed by 3 bases and 8 bases, with 14 bases remaining between them. Germline-derived CDR1 and CDR2 are SGHNT and YYREEE (reference sequence). CDR3 size: 13 residues. The CDR3: CASSSSRTRGYTF. CDR3 DNA: TGTGCCAGCAGCTCTTCGAGAACCAGGGGCTACACCTTC.

This clone was found a few times. The chain combines TRBV19 with TRBJ1-5; D not certain. Germline CDR1 and CDR2: LNHDA and SQIVND (reference sequence). V lost 5 bases and J 1 base, leaving 12 bases between the germline ends. The CDR3 covers 15 residues. DNA of the CDR3: TGTGCCAGTAGTCCCGGTTCGTCGAGCAATCAGCCCCAGCATTTT. It specifies CASSPGSSSNQPQHF.

V gene TRBV10-3 combines with J gene TRBJ2-5, with D perhaps matching TRBD1 (5 bases). The CDR3 runs to 13 residues. CDR1 is ENHRY and CDR2 is SYGVKD in the germline V gene. The germline V and J ends were trimmed by 6 bases and 5 bases, with 13 bases remaining between them. Here the CDR3 reads CAIRPRVGETQYF. The CDR3 nucleotides read TGTGCCATCAGACCCAGGGTCGGGGAGACCCAGTACTTC.

The chain recombines TRBV7-9 with TRBJ2-3; D may be TRBD2 (5 bases). CDR3 length equals 15 residues. Germline V gives CDR1 SEHNR, CDR2 FQNEAQ (reference sequence). Trimming stripped 4 bases from V and 5 bases from J, with 16 bases between. This chain's CDR3 is CASSSSGGVGDTQYF. The CDR3, as DNA: TGTGCCAGCAGCTCGAGCGGAGGCGTGGGAGATACGCAGTATTTT.

The rearrangement uses TRBV9 and TRBJ2-2; 11 nucleotides line up with TRBD1. CDR1 is SGDLS and CDR2 is YYNGEE in the germline V gene. The CDR3 is made up of 17 amino acids. Unmatched junction bases numbered 8, after V lost 3 bases and J lost 4 bases. This CDR3 reads CASSGRDRGGSTGELFF. In DNA form, the CDR3 reads TGTGCCAGCAGCGGCCGGGACAGGGGGGGTAGCACCGGGGAGCTGTTTTTT. Full variable domain (outside the CDR3, taken from reference TRBV9 and TRBJ2-2): DSGVTQTPKHLITATGQRVTLRCSPRSGDLSVYWYQQSLDQGLQFLIQYYNGEERAKGNILERFSAQQFPDLHSELNLSSLELGDSALYFCASSGRDRGGSTGELFFGEGSRLTVL.

This chain joins TRBV2 and TRBJ2-2; D remains ambiguous. Trimming removed 1 base from V and 2 bases from J, with 11 bases in between. Per germline, CDR1 SNHLY and CDR2 FYNNEI. This CDR3 comprises 16 residues. The chain's CDR3 is CASSEVRPSNTGELFF. CDR3 coding DNA: TGTGCCAGCAGTGAAGTCAGGCCAAGCAACACCGGGGAGCTGTTTTTT.

The chain has TRBV28 and TRBJ1-1; D is unresolved. This CDR3 comprises 17 residues. Trimming cost V 5 bases and J 0 bases, with 19 bases left between them. Looked up from germline, CDR1 is MDHEN and CDR2 is SYDVKM. In nucleotides, the CDR3 is TGTGCCAGCAGTCCGCCATTACAGATACTCATGAACACTGAAGCTTTCTTT. Translated, it gives CASSPPLQILMNTEAFF.

The J gene is TRBJ2-3, the V gene TRBV20-1; TRBD2 aligns across 9 bases. The CDR3 has 16 amino acids. Trimming removed 3 bases from V and 2 bases from J; junction bases left unmatched: 9. CDR1 DFQATT and CDR2 SNEGSKA come from the germline V gene (reference sequence). This CDR3 reads CSASPPSGAYTDTQYF. In DNA form, the CDR3 reads TGCAGTGCTAGTCCCCCTAGCGGGGCTTACACAGATACGCAGTATTTT.

This clone showed up just a few times. The V call is TRBV28, the J call TRBJ2-1, with a possible D match to TRBD2 (5 bases). CDR1 is MDHEN, CDR2 SYDVKM, per germline. The V gene lost 2 bases and the J gene lost 7 bases, with 6 bases spanning the gap. This CDR3 region has 12 residues. The CDR3 here is CASSLRRNEQFF. As DNA, the CDR3 is TGTGCCAGCAGTTTAAGGAGGAATGAGCAGTTCTTC.

This chain joins TRBV11-3 and TRBJ1-4, with unresolved D. The CDR3 length is 14 residues. Germline V lookup: CDR1 SGHNT, CDR2 YENEEA. The V gene lost 0 bases and the J gene lost 8 bases, with 10 bases spanning the gap. The CDR3: CASSLEGVREKLFF. In nucleotides, the CDR3 is TGTGCCAGCAGCTTAGAAGGAGTGCGGGAAAAACTGTTTTTT.

This chain connects TRBV5-1 to TRBJ2-7, with 8 bases aligning to TRBD2. This CDR3 has 13 amino acids. Germline V CDR1 and CDR2: SGHRS, YFSETQ. The junction had 6 bases not matched to a gene; V was cut back by 4 bases and J by 6 bases. The CDR3 reads CASSPPAGGEQYF. In nucleotides, the CDR3 is TGCGCCAGCAGCCCTCCGGCGGGAGGCGAGCAGTACTTC.

This clone came up once. The sample holds other DNA sequences that translate to the same CDR3. This chain joins TRBV7-3 and TRBJ2-2, with 11 bases that match TRBD1. Germline V gives CDR1 SGHTA, CDR2 FQGTGA. Trimming cost V 5 bases and J 3 bases; bases outside gene matches: 2. The CDR3 covers 15 residues. CDR3 protein: CASSPDRGHTGELFF. The CDR3 nucleotides are TGTGCCAGCAGCCCGGACAGGGGGCACACCGGGGAGCTGTTTTTT. Based on the CDR3 plus reference TRBV7-3 and TRBJ2-2, the full variable domain is GAGVSQTPSNKVTEKGKYVELRCDPISGHTALYWYRQSLGQGPEFLIYFQGTGAADDSGLPNDRFFAVRPEGSVSTLKIQRTERGDSAVYLCASSPDRGHTGELFFGEGSRLTVL.

The chain couples TRBV6-4 to TRBJ2-1; TRBD2 agrees at 12 bases. Germline V gene sequence: CDR1 MRHNA, CDR2 SNTAGT. The CDR3 totals 15 residues. The trim removed 2 bases at V and 9 bases at J, leaving 5 bases unmatched. The CDR3 bases are TGTGCCAGCAGTGACGAGGCTAGCGGGAGGGTTGAGCAGTTCTTC. Amino acids: CASSDEASGRVEQFF.

The rearrangement links TRBV9 to TRBJ1-2; D is uncertain. The CDR3 is made up of 14 amino acids. Germline V gives CDR1 SGDLS, CDR2 YYNGEE. Trimming took 1 base from V and 3 from J, leaving 10 bases between them. The CDR3 DNA reads TGTGCCAGCAGCGTATCTCCCGAGGACTATGGCTACACCTTC. Protein: CASSVSPEDYGYTF.

This sequence joins TRBV7-6 and TRBJ1-1, with 10 bases that match TRBD1. The CDR3 has 16 amino acids. Germline CDR1 and CDR2: SGHVS and FNYEAQ. The junction had 5 bases not matched to a gene; V was cut back by 0 bases and J by 4 bases. Here the CDR3 DNA reads TGTGCCAGCAGCTTAGCCCCAGGACAGGGGGGCACTGAAGCTTTCTTT. Translated: CASSLAPGQGGTEAFF.

The chain employs TRBV11-3 and TRBJ2-2; unclear D gene. Trimming took 0 bases from V and 0 from J, leaving 8 bases between them. The CDR3 loop spans 16 amino acids. In germline, CDR1 is SGHNT, CDR2 YENEEA. The CDR3 coding sequence is TGTGCCAGCAGCTTAGACTCCGGGTCGAACACCGGGGAGCTGTTTTTT. Translation: CASSLDSGSNTGELFF. The full variable domain, in which reference TRBV11-3 and TRBJ2-2 provide the parts outside the CDR3, is EAGVVQSPRYKIIEKKQPVAFWCNPISGHNTLYWYLQNLGQGPELLIRYENEEAVDDSQLPKDRFSAERLKGVDSTLKIQPAELGDSAVYLCASSLDSGSNTGELFFGEGSRLTVL.

V usage is TRBV7-2 and J usage is TRBJ2-7; 8 nucleotides align to TRBD2. Germline CDR1 is SGHTA and CDR2 is FQGNSA. The CDR3 contains 13 residues. With 2 bases clipped from V and 4 bases from J, the junction kept 1 base outside the gene matches. CDR3 nucleotides: TGTGCCAGCAGCTTACGGGGGGGGTACGAGCAGTACTTC. This sequence encodes CASSLRGGYEQYF.

This chain joins TRBV3-1 (or the pseudogene TRBV3-2) and TRBJ2-7, with TRBD2 matching over 11 bases. The length of the CDR3 is 20 residues. CDR1 and CDR2 from the germline V gene are LGHDT and YNNKEL (reference sequence). Trimming cost V 2 bases and J 5 bases; bases outside gene matches: 20. This CDR3 is CASSQFAPGLAASLWDEQYF. In nucleotides, the CDR3 is TGTGCCAGCAGCCAATTCGCTCCGGGACTAGCGGCCAGCCTTTGGGACGAGCAGTACTTC.